This TCR beta chain was identified in a study of Tregs in tolerant kidney transplant recipients (dated by TCRdb to between 2018 and 2021). As for the study more broadly: TCRbeta sequencing was used in the study to identify donor-specific regulatory T cells before combined kidney and bone marrow transplantation, and the identified cells were then tracked after transplant.

The transplants used related donors along with nonmyeloablative bone marrow transplantation, and in the human trials mixed chimerism was transient. Thawed PBMCs were FACS-sorted into unstimulated Tregs (CD4+CD25+CD127-), CD4+ non-Tregs (CD4+CD25-), CD4 cells and CD8 cells. The patients were a few recipients of combined kidney and bone marrow transplants from the ITN036ST trial, and samples were available only for these trial subjects. Healthy control blood was processed to PBMCs by Ficoll density gradient and cryopreserved, and patient PBMCs were collected before and after transplant. Genomic DNA was extracted from sorted cells with the QIAGEN DNeasy Blood and Tissue Kit for TCRbeta CDR3 sequencing. High-throughput TCRbeta CDR3 sequencing, which included PCR amplification with bias correction and internal controls, was done commercially through immunoSEQ. As for the original processing: A unique productive TCRbeta sequence was defined by the CDR3 nucleotide sequence when primers matched, and otherwise by the CDR3 amino acid sequence together with the Vbeta and Jbeta genes. Sorting error was corrected by removing sequences shared between sorted populations at a frequency ratio of 2:1 or less, and the remaining shared sequences were assigned to the higher population. Sequences were defined as donor-reactive when expanded at least 5-fold in CFSE-low cells versus unstimulated cells and present at a frequency of at least 0.01% in CFSE-low cells. Jensen-Shannon divergence, calculated on the top 100 TCRbeta sequences ranked by frequency, was used to quantify repertoire divergence. For any sample with multiple sequencing runs, sorting error was corrected in each run separately before the runs were pooled. In its TCRdb copy, this immuneACCESS table keeps in-frame sequences only and misses some clones. Where compared with another copy, unresolved V genes explain less than half of these, and the others have no known cause. The V and J calls and the clone size are those of that table, but D and trimming were determined from the DNA. The sample table holds approximately 50,000 clones, of which about 91% were seen once. Of the sample, around 15% is held by the ten largest clones.

What the work shows at the level of the full study, not this receptor alone: The most biologically relevant and donor-specific TCRbeta repertoire appeared to be identified by expanding Tregs with activated donor B cells. Although technical replication error seemed to be minimal, the question of biological reproducibility was not addressed directly. For some patients, the PCR primers changed as time went on, which meant samples from those patients could not be compared with one another at the nucleotide level. Because the study included only a small number of patients, the results must be confirmed in larger populations and under other immunosuppression protocols. In tolerant patients, the expansion of donor-specific Tregs was greater than global Treg expansion, suggesting that the expansion was antigen-driven rather than nonspecific.

In the case of this clone: No cognate antigen has been identified for it. No base quality information exists; no much larger clone differs at one position.

Trimming costs V 0 bases and J 3 bases, and their ends lie 7 bases apart. The germline V gene encodes CDR1 SGHRS and CDR2 YFSETQ. The CDR3 goes from the cysteine to the phenylalanine over 13 residues. Kept here is only the CDR3 DNA, which spans 39 bases and is read in frame from base 1. The sequencing used CD8+ T cells from blood (PBMCs), collected 24 months after the transplant. Rearrangement joined TRBV5-1 to TRBJ2-7, with no confident D gene call. The TCR was taken from a human patient who received a combined kidney and bone marrow transplant. Following transplantation, part of the T cell population may be supplied by the graft donor rather than the patient. CDR3 sequence: CASSLGGDYEQYF. The nucleotides read TGCGCCAGCAGCTTGGGCGGAGACTACGAGCAGTACTTC.